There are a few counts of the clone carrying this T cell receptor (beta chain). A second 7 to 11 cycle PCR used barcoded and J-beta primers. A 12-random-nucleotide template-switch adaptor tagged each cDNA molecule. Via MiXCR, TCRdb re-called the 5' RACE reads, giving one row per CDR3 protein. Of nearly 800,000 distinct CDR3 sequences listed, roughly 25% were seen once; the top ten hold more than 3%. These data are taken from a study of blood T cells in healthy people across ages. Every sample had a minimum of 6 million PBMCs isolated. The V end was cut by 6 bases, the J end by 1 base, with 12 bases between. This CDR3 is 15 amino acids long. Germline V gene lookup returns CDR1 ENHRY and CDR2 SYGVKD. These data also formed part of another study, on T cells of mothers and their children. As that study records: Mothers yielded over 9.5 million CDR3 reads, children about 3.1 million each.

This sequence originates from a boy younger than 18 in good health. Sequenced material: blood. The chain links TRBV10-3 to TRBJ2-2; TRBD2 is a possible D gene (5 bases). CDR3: CAIRESGMNTGELFF. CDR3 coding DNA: TGTGCCATCAGGGAAAGCGGAATGAACACCGGGGAGCTGTTTTTT.